These 9 T cell receptor beta chains were all obtained from the same sample, sequenced in a study of blood T cell repertoires in COVID-19. Data came from immunoSEQ multiplex PCR; TCRdb stores just in-frame clones and leaves some out. The sample yields about 42,000 clones, 85% to 90% seen once. Sequencing was performed on peripheral blood. Receptors were obtained from a man aged 25-40 years with active or convalescent COVID-19.

This clone was seen only a few times. This chain uses TRBV27 with TRBJ2-7; D possibly corresponds to TRBD1 (5 bases). The CDR3 is 14 amino acids. V was trimmed by 5 bases and J by 6 bases, leaving 17 bases between them. Germline-derived CDR1 and CDR2 are MNHEY and SMNVEV (reference sequence). Written as DNA, the CDR3 is TGTGCCAGCAGTCCTATGGGGCAGGGCCCCGAGCAGTACTTC. Translation gives CASSPMGQGPEQYF.

This sequence joins TRBV7-3 and TRBJ2-2; 7 bases agree with TRBD2. Trimming took 5 bases from V and 6 from J; bases not matched to a gene: 15. The CDR3 spans 17 residues. Germline V CDR1 and CDR2: SGHTA, FQGTGA. The CDR3 nucleotides are TGTGCCAGCAGCCACCTAGGCGGATCGGGGGGTGCCGGGGAGCTGTTTTTT. Residues: CASSHLGGSGGAGELFF.

This chain joins TRBV7-9 and TRBJ1-1, with D perhaps TRBD1 (5 bases). Per the germline V gene, CDR1 is SEHNR and CDR2 is FQNEAQ (reference sequence). V dropped 9 bases and J dropped 0 bases, with 14 bases sitting between them. The CDR3 consists of 14 residues. The CDR3 DNA reads as TGTGCCAGTACTGACAGTTTCTTGAACACTGAAGCTTTCTTT. Translated: CASTDSFLNTEAFF.

V usage is TRBV27 and J usage is TRBJ2-1; D gene uncertain. V was cut by 3 bases and J by 10 bases, with 13 bases left in between. The CDR3 is made up of 13 amino acids. Germline V CDR1 and CDR2: MNHEY, SMNVEV (reference sequence). CDR3 coding DNA: TGTGCCAGCAGTTTTATCGGTTCGAGCGAGCAGTTCTTC. Amino acids: CASSFIGSSEQFF.

The chain combines TRBV11-3 with TRBJ2-2; 12 nucleotides agree with TRBD2. This CDR3 is built from 19 residues. J gave up 2 bases and V 5 bases, and 12 bases lay outside the gene matches. Germline V lookup: CDR1 SGHNT, CDR2 YENEEA. CDR3 nucleotide sequence: TGTGCCAGCAGCCCTTACCCCTCGACTAGCGGGAGTAACACCGGGGAGCTGTTTTTT. Protein: CASSPYPSTSGSNTGELFF.

V and J are TRBV15 and TRBJ2-1; 10 bases align to TRBD1. The CDR3 is 13 residues long. V shed 3 bases and J 12 bases; nucleotides not matched to a gene: 5. Germline V CDR1 and CDR2: LNHNV, YYDKDF (reference sequence). The CDR3 bases are TGTGCCACCAGCAGGGGACAGGGGTCAGTGCAGTTCTTC. Encoded protein: CATSRGQGSVQFF.

This clone was picked up one time. V is TRBV7-9 and J is TRBJ2-1; D may be TRBD2 (6 bases). Germline CDR1 is SEHNR and CDR2 is FQNEAQ (reference sequence). V was pared by 1 base and J by 9 bases, with 13 bases between. This CDR3 is built from 14 residues. DNA of the CDR3: TGTGCCAGCAGCTTAGGTTCGCCGGGAGTTGAGCAGTTCTTC. This gives the protein CASSLGSPGVEQFF.

The genes are TRBV7-8 and TRBJ1-5, with a possible D match to TRBD1 (6 bases). Between the trimmed V and J ends, which lost 1 base and 2 bases, there was a span of 18 bases. The germline V gene encodes CDR1 SGHVS and CDR2 FQNEAQ. The length of the CDR3 is 18 residues. DNA for the CDR3: TGTGCCAGCAGCTTAGGCAGGGGAAGAGGGTTCGGCAATCAGCCCCAGCATTTT. Translating gives CASSLGRGRGFGNQPQHF.

V gene TRBV5-6 combines with J gene TRBJ2-7; 7 nucleotides match TRBD1. V gave up 4 bases and J gave up 2 bases; unmatched junction bases: 6. There are 14 residues in the CDR3. Germline CDR1 SGHDT, CDR2 YYEEEE. The CDR3 DNA reads as TGTGCCAGCAGCAGAACCGGACAGGCCTACGAGCAGTACTTC. Its translation: CASSRTGQAYEQYF. The whole variable domain, remainder taken from reference TRBV5-6 and TRBJ2-7, is DAGVTQSPTHLIKTRGQQVTLRCSPKSGHDTVSWYQQALGQGPQFIFQYYEEEERQRGNFPDRFSGHQFPNYSSELNVNALLLGDSALYLCASSRTGQAYEQYFGPGTRLTVT.